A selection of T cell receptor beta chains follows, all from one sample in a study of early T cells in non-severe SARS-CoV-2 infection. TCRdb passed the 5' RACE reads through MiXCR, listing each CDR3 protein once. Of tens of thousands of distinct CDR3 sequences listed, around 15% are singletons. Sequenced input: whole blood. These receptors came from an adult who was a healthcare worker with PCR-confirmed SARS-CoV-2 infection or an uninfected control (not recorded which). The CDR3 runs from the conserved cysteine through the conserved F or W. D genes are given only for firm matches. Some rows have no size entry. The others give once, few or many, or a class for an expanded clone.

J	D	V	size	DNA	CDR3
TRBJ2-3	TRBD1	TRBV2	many	TGTGCCAGTAAAAAGGGGGCAGTCACAGATACGCAGTATTTT	CASKKGAVTDTQYF
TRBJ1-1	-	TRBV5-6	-	TGTGCCAGCAGCTTGGAAGGCCTTAACACTGAAGCTTTCTTT	CASSLEGLNTEAFF
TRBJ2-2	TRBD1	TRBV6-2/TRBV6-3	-	TGTGCCAGCAGTCCTAGGACAGGGAGCACCGGGGAGCTGTTTTTT	CASSPRTGSTGELFF
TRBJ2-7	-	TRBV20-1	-	TGCAGTGCTAGAGGGCCCTACGAGCAGTACTTC	CSARGPYEQYF
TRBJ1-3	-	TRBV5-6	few	TGTGCCAGCAGCTTGTCCGGGGGCTTTGGAAACACCATATATTTT	CASSLSGGFGNTIYF
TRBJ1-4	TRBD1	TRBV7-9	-	TGTGCCAGCAGCTCGGAGACAGGGGAGAATGAAAAACTGTTTTTT	CASSSETGENEKLFF
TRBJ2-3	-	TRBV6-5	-	TGTGCCAGCAGTTATTACGGACGGCGTCTTTTCACAGATACGCAGTATTTT	CASSYYGRRLFTDTQYF
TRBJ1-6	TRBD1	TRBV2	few	TGTGCCAGCAGCCGCGGCGGGACAGGGAATAATTCACCCCTCCACTTT	CASSRGGTGNNSPLHF
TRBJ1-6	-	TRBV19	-	TGTGCCAGTAGTATAGCGTCCGGGGGCGAGAATTCACCCCTCCACTTT	CASSIASGGENSPLHF
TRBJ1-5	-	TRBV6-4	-	TGTGCCAGCAGTGAACAGGGAGGGGTTCAGCCCCAGCATTTT	CASSEQGGVQPQHF
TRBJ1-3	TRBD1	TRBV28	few	TGTGCCAGCAGTTTATTTGGGCAGGGGGCTGGAAACACCATATATTTT	CASSLFGQGAGNTIYF
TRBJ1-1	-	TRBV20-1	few	TGCAGTGCTCTTCCCGGACAGCCGTACACTGAAGCTTTCTTT	CSALPGQPYTEAFF
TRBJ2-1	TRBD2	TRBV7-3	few	TGTGCCAGCAGTCATAGCGGGGGGGCCTACAATGAGCAGTTCTTC	CASSHSGGAYNEQFF
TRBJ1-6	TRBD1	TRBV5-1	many	TGCGCCAGCAGCATCGGGACAGGGGACAATTCACCCCTCCACTTT	CASSIGTGDNSPLHF
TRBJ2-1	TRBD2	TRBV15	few	TGTGCCACCAGCGGCAGGACTAGCTTCTTGGATGAGCAGTTCTTC	CATSGRTSFLDEQFF
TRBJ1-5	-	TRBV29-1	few	TGCAGCGTTGGGGACAAGAGCAATCAGCCCCAGCATTTT	CSVGDKSNQPQHF
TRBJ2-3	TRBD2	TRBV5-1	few	TGCGCCAGCAGCTTCAGTAGCGGGGGCCCAGATACGCAGTATTTT	CASSFSSGGPDTQYF
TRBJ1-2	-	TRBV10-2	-	TGCGCCAGCAGTGAGAATCTCCGAGGTCCGGGCTACACCTTC	CASSENLRGPGYTF
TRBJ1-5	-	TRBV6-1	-	TGTGCCAGCTCTACGGGGGGCAGGAATCAGCCCCAGCATTTT	CASSTGGRNQPQHF
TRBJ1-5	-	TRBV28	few	TGTGCCAGCAGTCCTGGTCGACAGTTTTTTAGCAATCAGCCCCAGCATTTT	CASSPGRQFFSNQPQHF
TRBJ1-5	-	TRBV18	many	TGTGCCAGCTCACCAGGGGGGGCGCAGAATCAGCCCCAGCATTTT	CASSPGGAQNQPQHF
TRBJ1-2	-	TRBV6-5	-	TGTGCCAGCAGTTTACAGGGAATCGGCTATGGCTACACCTTC	CASSLQGIGYGYTF
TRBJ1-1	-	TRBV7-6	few	TGTGCCAGCAGCTTCGAAGGGGGAGGCACTGAAGCTTTCTTT	CASSFEGGGTEAFF
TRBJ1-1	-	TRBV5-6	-	TGTGCCAGCAGCTACAGGGCCAGGGACACTGAAGCTTTCTTT	CASSYRARDTEAFF
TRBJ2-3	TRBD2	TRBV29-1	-	TGCAGCGTTGAAGTGGCTAGCGGGGGTGATACGCAGTATTTT	CSVEVASGGDTQYF
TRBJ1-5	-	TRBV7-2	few	TGTGCCAGCAGACGTGAATTGGGCCAGATCAATCAGCCCCAGCATTTT	CASRRELGQINQPQHF
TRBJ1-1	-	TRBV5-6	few	TGTGCCAGCAGCTTGGCGGGGCCTGAAGCTTTCTTT	CASSLAGPEAFF
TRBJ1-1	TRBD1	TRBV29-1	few	TGCAGCGCCGGGACAGGGGGAAACACTGAAGCTTTCTTT	CSAGTGGNTEAFF
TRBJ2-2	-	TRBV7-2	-	TGTGCCAGCAGCCACGGACGCAACACCGGGGAGCTGTTTTTT	CASSHGRNTGELFF
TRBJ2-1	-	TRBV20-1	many	TGCAGTGCCCCTAAAGAAGGGGGGCGTAATGAGCAGTTCTTC	CSAPKEGGRNEQFF
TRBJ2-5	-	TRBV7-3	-	TGTGCCAGCAGCTTATTGCCAGGAGGGGAGACCCAGTACTTC	CASSLLPGGETQYF
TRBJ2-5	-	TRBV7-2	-	TGTGCCAGCAGCTTATCGGCAGCCGGGACCCAGTACTTC	CASSLSAAGTQYF
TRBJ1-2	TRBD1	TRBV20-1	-	TGCAGTGCTGGGACAGGGATAGACTATGGCTACACCTTC	CSAGTGIDYGYTF
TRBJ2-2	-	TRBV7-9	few	TGTGCCAGCAGCTTAGAAGTCGACCCAGCCGGGGAGCTGTTTTTT	CASSLEVDPAGELFF
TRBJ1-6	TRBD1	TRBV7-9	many	TGTGCCAGCAGCTTTCCGACAGGGAGGACCTCACCCCTCCACTTT	CASSFPTGRTSPLHF
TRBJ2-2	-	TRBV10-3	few	TGTGCCATCAGTGAGTCACAGTCTAGCCGAACCGGGGAGCTGTTTTTT	CAISESQSSRTGELFF
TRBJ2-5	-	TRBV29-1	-	TGCAGCGTTGAGCAATCAGGACAGCCCGGGGAGACCCAGTACTTC	CSVEQSGQPGETQYF
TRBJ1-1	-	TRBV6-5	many	TGTGCCAGCAGGTTAGTGGACAAGCGGAACACTGAAGCTTTCTTT	CASRLVDKRNTEAFF
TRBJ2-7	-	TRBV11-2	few	TGTGCCAGCAGCTTCAGGGGGGGCTACGAGCAGTACTTC	CASSFRGGYEQYF
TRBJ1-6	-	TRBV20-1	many	TGCAGTGCTAGAGATCCCCGAGATTCACCCCTCCACTTT	CSARDPRDSPLHF
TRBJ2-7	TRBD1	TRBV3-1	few	TGTGCCAGCAGCAAAGGACAGGGCCACTACGAGCAGTACTTC	CASSKGQGHYEQYF
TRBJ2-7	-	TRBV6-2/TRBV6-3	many	TGTGCCAGCAGTTATAACCCTCACTACGAGCAGTACTTC	CASSYNPHYEQYF
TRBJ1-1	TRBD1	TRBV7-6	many	TGTGCCAGCAGCGCGCCGACAGGGGGCTCCGGTCGCACTGAAGCTTTCTTT	CASSAPTGGSGRTEAFF
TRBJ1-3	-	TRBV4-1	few	TGCGCCAGCAGCCAAGCAATAAGGGGGGCTGAAAACACCATATATTTT	CASSQAIRGAENTIYF
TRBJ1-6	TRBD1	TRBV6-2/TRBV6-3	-	TGTGCCAGCAGGAGGACAGGGGATTATAATTCACCCCTCCACTTT	CASRRTGDYNSPLHF
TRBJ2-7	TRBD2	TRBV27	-	TGTGCCAGCAGTTTTCGTACCCAATGGACTAGCGGGGGGTCCTACGAGCAGTACTTC	CASSFRTQWTSGGSYEQYF